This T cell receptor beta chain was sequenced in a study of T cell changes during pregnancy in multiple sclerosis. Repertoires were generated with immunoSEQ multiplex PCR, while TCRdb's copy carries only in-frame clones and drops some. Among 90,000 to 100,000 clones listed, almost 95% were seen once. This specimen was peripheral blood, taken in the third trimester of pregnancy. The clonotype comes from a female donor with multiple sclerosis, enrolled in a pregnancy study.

The CDR3 spells CASSVGFSASGRLSRSYNEQFF. The CDR3 DNA is TGTGCCAGCAGCGTAGGGTTCTCTGCTAGCGGGAGGCTGTCCCGATCCTACAATGAGCAGTTCTTC. The rearrangement joins TRBV9 to TRBJ2-1; 11 nucleotides line up with TRBD2. The germline gives CDR1 SGDLS, CDR2 YYNGEE. V shed 0 bases, J shed 1 base, and the junction held 18 bases outside the gene matches. The CDR3 runs 22 residues.